The 8 T cell receptor beta chains below come from one sample, sequenced in a study of monozygotic twins with inflammatory bowel disease. TCRdb re-called the 5' RACE reads and catalogs CDR3 proteins one per entry, DNA excluded. The listing contains about 160,000 distinct CDR3 sequences. The sample was blood. The receptor set was obtained from a human donor with ulcerative colitis or Crohn's disease, or a healthy co-twin of an affected twin (not recorded which).

The CDR3 reads CASSQASGGAYNEQFF. V is TRBV3-1 and J is TRBJ2-1; as DNA is missing, the TRBD2 call by TCRdb cannot be tested. CDR1 and CDR2 (germline): LGHDT, YNNKEL (reference sequence). The CDR3 runs to 16 residues.

The chain uses TRBV27 and TRBJ2-7. The CDR3 spans 14 residues. Germline CDR1 reads MNHEY; CDR2 reads SMNVEV (reference sequence). The CDR3 is CASSPAGLGYEQYF.

The chain is built from TRBV5-1 and TRBJ2-7; the TRBD2 assignment by TCRdb is unverifiable without DNA. CDR1 and CDR2 (germline): SGHRS, YFSETQ. The CDR3 sequence is 15 residues long. CDR3: CASSPGLAGAGEQYF.

V usage is TRBV6-6 and J usage is TRBJ2-1; TCRdb outputs TRBD2, but without DNA this stays unchecked. Germline CDR1 reads MNHNY; CDR2 reads SVGAGI (reference sequence). CDR3 length equals 14 residues. The CDR3 sequence: CASSLAGGNREQFF.

The chain employs TRBV6-5 and TRBJ2-1; the D gene TCRdb calls, TRBD2, cannot be checked with no DNA. The germline gives CDR1 MNHEY, CDR2 SVGAGI. There are 18 residues in the CDR3. The CDR3 protein is CASSYLFSSSGDYNEQFF.

The chain carries TRBV20-1 and TRBJ2-5; TCRdb outputs TRBD1, but without DNA this stays unchecked. In germline, CDR1 is DFQATT, CDR2 SNEGSKA (reference sequence). The CDR3 length is 14 residues. The chain's CDR3 is CSAQGQGWEETQYF.

J is TRBJ2-1 and V is TRBV20-1; TCRdb names TRBD2, which stays unverified in the absence of DNA. Germline CDR1 reads DFQATT; CDR2 reads SNEGSKA (reference sequence). This CDR3 is 15 amino acids long. This CDR3 reads CSASVRARFYNEQFF.

V and J are TRBV7-6 and TRBJ2-2; there is no DNA to check the TCRdb D call of TRBD1. Germline loops: CDR1 SGHVS, CDR2 FNYEAQ. CDR3 length equals 15 residues. Here the CDR3 reads CASSPPGRITGELFF.